This entry concerns a single T cell receptor (beta chain). Its antigen target is currently unknown. No per-base quality is available; no much larger clone lies one base away. The trial excluded patients who had a history of autoimmune disease or who were on systemic immunosuppression. Peripheral blood for TCR sequencing was collected from all dose cohorts at baseline, on cycle 4 day 1, and on cycle 7 day 1. Samples came from an open-label, multicenter, first-in-human phase I dose-escalation trial of ivuxolimab. Adults with locally advanced or metastatic head and neck squamous cell, hepatocellular, melanoma or renal cell carcinoma were enrolled in the trial. CD4+ and CD8+ T cells were sorted separately from peripheral blood before TCR sequencing. Measured from the cysteine to the phenylalanine, the CDR3 is 15 residues long. Kept here is only the CDR3 DNA, which spans 45 bases and is read in frame from base 1. V and J lose 2 bases and 2 bases, and a span of 10 bases separates them. Taken from the germline V gene, the CDR1 and CDR2 loops are MNHEY and SVGAGI.

Genomic DNA was isolated from the sorted cells so that the TCRbeta CDR3 region could be sequenced. The immunoSEQ Assay was used for sequencing of TCRbeta CDR3 regions. TCRdb's version of the immuneACCESS table is confined to in-frame rearrangements and falls short of the full clone set. An unresolved V gene accounts for under half of the shortfall where checked; the remainder is of unknown origin. The sample yields 16,000 or so clones; 65% to 90% were counted once. The top ten clonotypes cover around 3.9% of the sample. The data were obtained in a study of OX40 agonist ivuxolimab in advanced cancers. Regarding the research as a whole: Ivuxolimab, which targeted the costimulatory receptor OX40 (CD134), was an agonistic, fully human IgG2 monoclonal antibody. Intravenous ivuxolimab was administered to patients every 2 weeks at six dose levels: 0.01, 0.1, 0.3, 1.5, 3 and 10 mg/kg. Of the roughly 52 patients in dose escalation, 19 had hepatocellular carcinoma, about 15 had melanoma, 9 had renal cell carcinoma and 9 had head and neck cancer. A male proportion of roughly 80% and a mean age of around 60 years, ranging from 23 to 79, were recorded for the dose-escalation cohort. Patients were allowed to have had prior anti-PD-1, anti-PD-L1 or anti-CTLA-4 therapy, and 40% to 45% of the dose-escalation patients had previously received checkpoint inhibitors. Three dose-escalation patients achieved partial responses, one with hepatocellular carcinoma and two with cutaneous melanoma. Peripheral TCRbeta sequencing was intended to test whether TCR sequence diversity was altered and clonal T-cell expansion was caused by ivuxolimab. The monotherapy dose-escalation portion (N of about 50 patients) of the phase I ivuxolimab trial is reported in the paper. The paper as a whole reports these results and caveats: On average, CD8+ T cells showed more expanded clones than CD4+ T cells after ivuxolimab. Clonal expansion of both CD4+ and CD8+ blood T cells was observed from baseline to week 6 at doses 0.1 to 3.0 mg/kg. Low levels of normalized T-cell clonal expansion were also seen in some patients who did not respond. The antigen specificity of the clonally expanded peripheral T cells was not determined. Partial responders in the 0.1-3.0 mg/kg groups had among the lowest normalized peripheral clonal expansion, especially among CD8+ T cells.

The sequence joins TRBV6-5 to TRBJ2-1; TRBD2 is a weak D gene call, 5 bases matching. The sequence derives from an adult with an advanced solid tumor such as melanoma, head and neck, liver or kidney cancer. The sample was CD4+ or CD8+ T cells sorted from blood, taken in a trial of the OX40 agonist ivuxolimab. The nucleotide sequence reads as follows: TGTGCCAGCAGTTACGGAGCGGCCGCCTACAATGAGCAGTTCTTC. Translated, it reads CASSYGAAAYNEQFF.